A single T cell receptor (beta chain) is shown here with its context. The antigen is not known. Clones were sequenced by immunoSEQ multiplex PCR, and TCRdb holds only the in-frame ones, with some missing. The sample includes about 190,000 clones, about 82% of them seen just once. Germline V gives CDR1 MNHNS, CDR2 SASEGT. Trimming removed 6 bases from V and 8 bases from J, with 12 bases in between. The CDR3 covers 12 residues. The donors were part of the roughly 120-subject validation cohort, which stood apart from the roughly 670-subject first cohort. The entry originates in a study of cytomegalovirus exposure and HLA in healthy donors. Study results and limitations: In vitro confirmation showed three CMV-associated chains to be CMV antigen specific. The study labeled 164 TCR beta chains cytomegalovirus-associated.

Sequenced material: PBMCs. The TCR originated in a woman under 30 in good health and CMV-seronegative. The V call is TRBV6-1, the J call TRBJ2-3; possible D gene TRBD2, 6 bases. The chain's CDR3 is CASSPGGVTQYF. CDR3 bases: TGTGCCAGCAGCCCTGGCGGGGTTACGCAGTATTTT.